Each of the 12 T cell receptor beta chains below was sequenced from the same sample in a study of cytomegalovirus exposure and HLA in healthy donors. Use of 60 Vbeta and 13 Jbeta primers characterized the PCR. TCRdb's table, derived via immunoSEQ multiplex PCR, lists solely in-frame clones and lacks some. The sample yields some 200,000 clones, more than 75% seen once. Sequenced input: PBMCs. These receptors were collected from a woman in her late teens or twenties in good health and CMV-seronegative.

V usage is TRBV6-1 and J usage is TRBJ1-1; D unresolved. Germline CDR1 reads MNHNS; CDR2 reads SASEGT. Trimming took off 7 bases at V and 6 bases at J, with 6 bases between the two ends. CDR3 size: 10 residues. The CDR3 loop is CASIRAEAFF. The CDR3 coding sequence is TGTGCCAGCATCCGCGCTGAAGCTTTCTTT.

This clone was observed once. The V and J genes are TRBV19 and TRBJ1-1; D is unresolved. CDR1 is LNHDA, CDR2 SQIVND, per germline (reference sequence). The germline V and J ends were trimmed by 5 bases and 6 bases, with 13 bases remaining between them. This CDR3 is 13 amino acids long. The DNA of the CDR3 is TGTGCCAGTAGTCCGTACGGCGGGGCTGAAGCTTTCTTT. Amino acid sequence: CASSPYGGAEAFF.

J is TRBJ2-5 and V is TRBV5-3, with 12 positions matching TRBD2. The closer fit of TRBJ2-7 to the DNA end suggests the J call may be wrong. TRBV5-3 is reported as an ORF; its role is uncertain. CDR3 length equals 16 residues. CDR3 sequence (DNA): TGTGCCAGAAGCTTGGGTACTAGCGGGAGGTTCCACGAGCAGTACTTC. Translating it yields CARSLGTSGRFHEQYF.

The chain uses TRBV5-1 and TRBJ2-3, with 9 bases that match TRBD2. This CDR3 comprises 14 residues. Germline-derived CDR1 and CDR2 are SGHRS and YFSETQ. J lost 2 bases, V lost 5 bases, and 3 bases had no gene match. The chain's CDR3 is CASRLAGNTDTQYF. CDR3 DNA: TGCGCCAGCAGGCTAGCGGGGAACACAGATACGCAGTATTTT.

The chain couples TRBV5-1 to TRBJ2-2; 11 bases agree with TRBD2. This CDR3 has 18 residues. With 4 bases clipped from V and 4 bases from J, the junction kept 12 bases outside the gene matches. Germline assignment: CDR1 SGHRS and CDR2 YFSETQ. The CDR3 nucleotides read TGCGCCAGCAGCCTGGCCTCGCTAGCGGGAGGTGTCACCGGGGAGCTGTTTTTT. As protein: CASSLASLAGGVTGELFF. Full variable domain (missing parts from reference TRBV5-1 and TRBJ2-2): KAGVTQTPRYLIKTRGQQVTLSCSPISGHRSVSWYQQTPGQGLQFLFEYFSETQRNKGNFPGRFSGRQFSNSRSEMNVSTLELGDSALYLCASSLASLAGGVTGELFFGEGSRLTVL.

This chain uses TRBV11-3 with TRBJ2-1, with 16 bases lining up with TRBD2. Germline V CDR1 and CDR2: SGHNT, YENEEA. J gave up 7 bases and V 5 bases, and 2 bases lay outside the gene matches. The CDR3 runs 15 residues. The CDR3 spells CASSPGLAGGNEQFF. The CDR3 DNA reads as TGTGCCAGCAGCCCGGGACTAGCGGGGGGGAATGAGCAGTTCTTC. Using reference TRBV11-3 and TRBJ2-1 for the parts outside the CDR3, the full variable domain is EAGVVQSPRYKIIEKKQPVAFWCNPISGHNTLYWYLQNLGQGPELLIRYENEEAVDDSQLPKDRFSAERLKGVDSTLKIQPAELGDSAVYLCASSPGLAGGNEQFFGPGTRLTVL.

The chain has TRBV10-3 and TRBJ2-7; 9 nucleotides match TRBD2. Germline assignment: CDR1 ENHRY and CDR2 SYGVKD. Trimming at V came to 5 bases and at J to 7 bases, leaving 6 bases not matched to a gene. CDR3 length: 13 amino acids. CDR3 in DNA: TGTGCCATCAGTAAACTAGCGGGTCTTGAGCAGTACTTC. It is translated as CAISKLAGLEQYF.

The V call is TRBV28, the J call TRBJ2-1, with a weak D call TRBD2 (5 bases). The CDR3 loop spans 13 amino acids. With 10 bases removed from V and 6 bases from J, the gap between germline ends came to 16 bases. Germline V gene sequence: CDR1 MDHEN, CDR2 SYDVKM. The CDR3 reads CATGVPGANEQFF. The CDR3 nucleotides read TGTGCCACCGGGGTCCCGGGTGCCAATGAGCAGTTCTTC.

This chain uses TRBV5-1 with TRBJ2-2; the match to TRBD1 covers 8 bases. After removal of 1 base from V and 7 bases from J, the junction contained 9 bases not matched to a gene. The CDR3 contains 16 residues. CDR1 is SGHRS and CDR2 is YFSETQ in the germline V gene. DNA for the CDR3: TGCGCCAGCAGCTTGTTCCAGGGGGCTGACTTCGGGGAGCTGTTTTTT. This translates into CASSLFQGADFGELFF.

This clone was seen a single time. The chain couples TRBV18 to TRBJ1-5, with no clear D. The CDR3 totals 14 residues. V was cut by 3 bases and J by 6 bases, with 12 bases left in between. The germline gives CDR1 KGHSH, CDR2 LQKENI. The CDR3 protein is CASSPLQEGQPQHF. The CDR3 nucleotides read TGTGCCAGCTCACCGCTCCAAGAGGGTCAGCCCCAGCATTTT.

The chain has TRBV7-8 and TRBJ2-5, with 10 bases that match TRBD1. The J call may be mistaken, given a closer DNA end match to TRBJ2-7. The CDR3 is 15 amino acids. Per the germline V gene, CDR1 is SGHVS and CDR2 is FQNEAQ. CDR3 residues: CASSSGGTGEGEQYF. The CDR3 DNA is TGTGCCAGCAGCTCGGGAGGGACAGGGGAAGGCGAGCAGTACTTC.

CDR3 sequence: CASNNGQGANTGELFF. The CDR3 nucleotides read TGCGCCAGCAATAACGGACAGGGAGCGAACACCGGGGAGCTGTTTTTT. The rearrangement uses TRBV5-1 and TRBJ2-2; 8 nucleotides match TRBD1. CDR1 is SGHRS, CDR2 YFSETQ, per germline. V lost 6 bases, J lost 0 bases, and 7 bases stayed unmatched. CDR3 length: 16 amino acids. Based on the CDR3 plus reference TRBV5-1 and TRBJ2-2, the full variable domain is KAGVTQTPRYLIKTRGQQVTLSCSPISGHRSVSWYQQTPGQGLQFLFEYFSETQRNKGNFPGRFSGRQFSNSRSEMNVSTLELGDSALYLCASNNGQGANTGELFFGEGSRLTVL.